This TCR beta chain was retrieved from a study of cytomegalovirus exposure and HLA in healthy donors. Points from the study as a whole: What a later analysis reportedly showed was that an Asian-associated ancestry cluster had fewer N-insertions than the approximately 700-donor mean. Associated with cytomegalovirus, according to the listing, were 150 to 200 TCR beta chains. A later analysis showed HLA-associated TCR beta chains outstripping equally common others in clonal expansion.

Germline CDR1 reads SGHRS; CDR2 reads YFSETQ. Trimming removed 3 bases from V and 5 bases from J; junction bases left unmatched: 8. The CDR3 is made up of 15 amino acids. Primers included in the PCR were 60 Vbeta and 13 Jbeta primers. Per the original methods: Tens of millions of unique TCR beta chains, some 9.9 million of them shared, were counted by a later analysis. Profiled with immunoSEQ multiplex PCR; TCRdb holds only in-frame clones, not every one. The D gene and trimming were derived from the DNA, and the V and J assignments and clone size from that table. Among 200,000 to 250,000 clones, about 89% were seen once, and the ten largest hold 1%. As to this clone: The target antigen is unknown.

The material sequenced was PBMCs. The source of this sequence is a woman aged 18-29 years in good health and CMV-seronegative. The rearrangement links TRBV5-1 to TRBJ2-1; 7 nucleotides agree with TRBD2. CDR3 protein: CASSSSTAGHNEQFF. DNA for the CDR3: TGCGCCAGCAGCTCGAGTACAGCGGGGCACAATGAGCAGTTCTTC.